The rows below give T cell receptor beta chains drawn from one sample of a study of control samples from healthy donors and cancer patients. The method was immunoSEQ multiplex PCR; TCRdb's version includes in-frame clones alone and lacks a portion of them. The data hold about 120,000 clones, with about nine tenths observed a single time. The sequenced material came from blood. The receptors were gathered from a man aged 35 to 55 in good health. The CDR3 runs from the conserved cysteine through the conserved F or W. D genes are given only for firm matches. Size is stated for part of the rows, as once, few or many counts, or as a class when the clone is expanded.

v_call	clone_size	j_call	d_call	cdr3_nt	cdr3_aa
TRBV6-6	NA	TRBJ1-2	NA	TGTGCCAGCAGTTATAGGGGGGCTGCCATTTTC	CASSYRGAAIF
TRBV10-1	NA	TRBJ2-3	TRBD2	TGCGCCGACGGGGCTAGCGGGGGGGTAAGAGGAGATACGCAGTATTTT	CADGASGGVRGDTQYF
TRBV29-1	NA	TRBJ2-7	NA	TGCAGCGTCCTTTGGGGGTCCTCCTACGAGCAGTACTTC	CSVLWGSSYEQYF
TRBV29-1	few	TRBJ1-1	NA	TGCAGCGGTTTTAAGAACACTGAAGCTTTCTTT	CSGFKNTEAFF
TRBV7-2	NA	TRBJ1-5	NA	TGTGCCAGCAGTAGCAGAAGCAATCAGCCCCAGCATTTT	CASSSRSNQPQHF
TRBV6-2/TRBV6-3	NA	TRBJ1-5	NA	TGTGCCAGCAGTTACTCGACGGCGGGCAATCAGCCCCAGCATTTT	CASSYSTAGNQPQHF
TRBV6-2/TRBV6-3	NA	TRBJ2-1	NA	TGTGCCAGCATCCCCCAAAGGGGGGGGTTCTATGAGCAGTTCTTC	CASIPQRGGFYEQFF
TRBV9	NA	TRBJ1-2	NA	TGTGCCAGCAGACAGGGCCGGGGCTACACCTTC	CASRQGRGYTF
TRBV7-2	NA	TRBJ2-7	TRBD2	TGTGCCAGCAGCTCCGCTAGCGGAACCTACGAGCAGTACTTC	CASSSASGTYEQYF
TRBV2	NA	TRBJ1-2	NA	TGTGCCTCCTACCCGGATTTCGGTGGCTACACCTTC	CASYPDFGGYTF
TRBV7-8	NA	TRBJ1-3	NA	TGTGCCAGCAGCTTAGATGGTGTAATCCTATTCTCTGGAAACACCATATATTTT	CASSLDGVILFSGNTIYF
TRBV7-2	few	TRBJ1-5	NA	TGTGCCAGCAGCTTAGCAGGGGATAAGGGTCAGCCCCAGCATTTT	CASSLAGDKGQPQHF
TRBV7-9	NA	TRBJ2-1	NA	TGTGCCAGCACCCAGGGGTCGGACTACAATGAGCAGTTCTTC	CASTQGSDYNEQFF
TRBV3-1/TRBV3-2	NA	TRBJ2-2	TRBD2	TGTGCCAGCAGCCAAAGGTGGACTAGCGGGGCCAACACCGGGGAGCTGTTTTTT	CASSQRWTSGANTGELFF
TRBV7-8	NA	TRBJ1-6	NA	TGTGCCAGCAGCTTAGGGGGCAGAGGTAATTCACCCCTCCACTTT	CASSLGGRGNSPLHF
TRBV10-3	few	TRBJ1-2	NA	TGTGCCATCAGTGAGTCGCAAGGGTATAACTATGGCTACACCTTC	CAISESQGYNYGYTF
TRBV5-1	NA	TRBJ2-7	TRBD2	TGCGCCAGCAGCAGCGGGGGGACCAAGTACGAGCAGTACTTC	CASSSGGTKYEQYF
TRBV11-2	NA	TRBJ2-7	NA	TGTGCCAGCAGCTTAACCCCTATAAGGAGCTCCTACGAGCAGTACTTC	CASSLTPIRSSYEQYF